This T cell receptor (beta chain) derives from a study of blood T cell repertoires in COVID-19. As processed by the authors: Cell counts per sample came from amplifying reference gene primers. Sequencing was performed with immunoSEQ multiplex PCR; in TCRdb, only in-frame clones are kept and a portion is missing. V, J and clone size are taken as reported in that table, and D and trimming were inferred from the DNA itself. There are some 66,000 clones in the sample; about 90% occur only once, and less than 9.5% lies in the top ten. The CDR3 spans 13 residues. CDR1 is SQVTM, CDR2 ANQGSEA, per germline. Trimming stripped 3 bases from V and 4 bases from J, with 10 bases between.

Material: peripheral blood. This TCR was sampled from a human donor in a cohort sampled during active COVID-19. The J gene is TRBJ2-1, the V gene TRBV29-1; D is undetermined. The CDR3 nucleotides are TGCAGCGTTGATTTAGATACTTACAATGAGCAGTTCTTC. Amino acid sequence: CSVDLDTYNEQFF.